This T cell receptor beta chain was found in a study of T cell responses to AZD1222 COVID-19 vaccine. About the research overall: Second doses at about 4 or about 12 weeks were pooled. General observations from the study: Reportedly, nearly half the spike-specific TCRs target unmutated variant regions. Repertoires were obtained solely post-peak T cell response.

As concerns this clone: The antigen is undetermined.

Profiling relied on immunoSEQ multiplex PCR, and the TCRdb table lists in-frame clones only, not all of them. Of about 150,000 clones listed, about 80% are singletons. This TCR was recovered from an adult in good health. The source material was peripheral blood, sampled on day 0 of AZD1222 vaccination.

Here the CDR3 reads CASSFEGTGANVLTF. In nucleotides, the CDR3 is TGTGCCAGCAGCTTCGAAGGGACTGGGGCCAACGTCCTGACTTTC. The chain employs TRBV7-9 and TRBJ2-6; D gene ambiguous. Germline values: CDR1 SEHNR, CDR2 FQNEAQ (reference sequence). The CDR3 has 15 amino acids. V shed 3 bases and J shed 2 bases, with 8 bases lying between them.